This passage covers 25 T cell receptor beta chains from one sample sequenced in a study of blood T cell repertoires in COVID-19. The data were produced by immunoSEQ multiplex PCR, yet TCRdb's version contains in-frame clones alone and is incomplete. The repertoire holds roughly 190,000 clones, with 75% to 85% as singletons. Sequenced: PBMCs or T cells enriched from blood (not recorded which). The origin of the receptors is a man aged 40-50 years who had recovered from COVID-19.

This clone was seen once. The V gene is TRBV29-1, the J gene TRBJ2-1, with 9 bases matching TRBD1. The CDR3 has 20 amino acids. V gave up 5 bases and J gave up 7 bases; unmatched junction bases: 27. Germline V gives CDR1 SQVTM, CDR2 ANQGSEA. The CDR3 coding sequence is TGCAGCGTTCTCCCGGGACAGGGTACACGTTTTTGGGGAACGGGGAATGAGCAGTTCTTC. This sequence encodes CSVLPGQGTRFWGTGNEQFF.

The gene calls are TRBV24-1 and TRBJ2-1; a possible D gene is TRBD1 (5 bases). V lost 6 bases and J lost 9, with 17 bases in between. This CDR3 is 14 amino acids long. Germline V gives CDR1 KGHDR, CDR2 SFDVKD. The CDR3 DNA is TGTGCCACCAGTCTCCAGGAAGGGGCCCCTGAGCAGTTCTTC. It yields the protein CATSLQEGAPEQFF.

The rearrangement joins TRBV5-4 to TRBJ1-3; D gene ambiguous. Germline V lookup: CDR1 SGHNT, CDR2 YYREEE (reference sequence). V lost 0 bases and J lost 1, with 5 bases in between. The CDR3 extends over 14 amino acids. In DNA, the CDR3 is TGTGCCAGCAGCTTGGCACAGTCTGGAAACACCATATATTTT. Encoded protein: CASSLAQSGNTIYF.

The V and J genes are TRBV9 and TRBJ2-5; D gene uncertain. V lost 0 bases and J lost 4, with 7 bases in between. There are 13 residues in the CDR3. CDR1 is SGDLS and CDR2 is YYNGEE in the germline V gene. This CDR3 is CASSVGLGETQYF. CDR3 DNA sequence: TGTGCCAGCAGCGTAGGGCTAGGAGAGACCCAGTACTTC.

The chain couples TRBV12-3 or TRBV12-4 to TRBJ1-5; D not resolved. The CDR3 is made up of 13 amino acids. The V and J ends lost 3 bases and 6 bases respectively, with 9 bases between them. In DNA form, the CDR3 reads TGTGCCAGCAGTTTCACCCCCGGTCAGCCCCAGCATTTT. Translating it yields CASSFTPGQPQHF.

The chain uses TRBV6-5 and TRBJ2-7; 7 positions agree with TRBD2. Trimming at V came to 2 bases and at J to 1 base, leaving 5 bases not matched to a gene. This CDR3 region has 15 residues. From germline, CDR1 is MNHEY and CDR2 SVGAGI. CDR3 DNA sequence: TGTGCCAGCAGTTACGGGTCTAGCGGATCCTACGAGCAGTACTTC. Its translation is CASSYGSSGSYEQYF.

This clone was recorded a few times. V usage is TRBV18 and J usage is TRBJ2-2, with TRBD1 as a possible D gene (6 bases). V dropped 1 base and J dropped 3 bases, with 12 bases sitting between them. The germline gives CDR1 KGHSH, CDR2 LQKENI. The CDR3 sequence is 16 residues long. The CDR3 DNA reads as TGTGCCAGCTCACCACAGAGGGCAGGGGACACCGGGGAGCTGTTTTTT. It yields the protein CASSPQRAGDTGELFF.

The chain joins TRBV18 to TRBJ1-2; D gene ambiguous. The CDR3 runs 16 residues. V lost 2 bases, J lost 7 bases, and 20 bases lay in between. The germline V gene encodes CDR1 KGHSH and CDR2 LQKENI. DNA for the CDR3: TGTGCCAGCTCACCAGTTTCGCCGCCAGAAAATTCTGGCTACACCTTC. Translation: CASSPVSPPENSGYTF.

The chain has TRBV7-2 and TRBJ2-7; 13 nucleotides agree with TRBD2. With V trimmed by 5 bases and J by 4 bases, 8 bases remained unmatched. Germline-derived CDR1 and CDR2 are SGHTA and FQGNSA. The CDR3 totals 16 residues. The CDR3 DNA sequence: TGTGCCAGCAGCGCCTCACTAGCGGGAGGGCTATACGAGCAGTACTTC. Protein: CASSASLAGGLYEQYF.

V and J are TRBV11-3 and TRBJ2-1; TRBD2 matches at 9 bases. The junction had 8 bases not matched to a gene; V was cut back by 5 bases and J by 3 bases. Germline V gene lookup returns CDR1 SGHNT and CDR2 YENEEA. This CDR3 is 16 amino acids long. The DNA of the CDR3 is TGTGCCAGCAGCGCCTATAGCGGGAGAGGCTACAATGAGCAGTTCTTC. Translation: CASSAYSGRGYNEQFF. The full variable domain, rest sourced from reference TRBV11-3 and TRBJ2-1, is EAGVVQSPRYKIIEKKQPVAFWCNPISGHNTLYWYLQNLGQGPELLIRYENEEAVDDSQLPKDRFSAERLKGVDSTLKIQPAELGDSAVYLCASSAYSGRGYNEQFFGPGTRLTVL.

The genes are TRBV5-5 and TRBJ1-2; D is possibly TRBD1 (5 bases). V lost 4 bases, J lost 3 bases, and 16 bases lay in between. Germline V lookup: CDR1 SGHKS, CDR2 YYEKEE (reference sequence). The CDR3 contains 15 residues. DNA for the CDR3: TGTGCCAGCAGCCACTCGGGAGGGACCTACTATGGCTACACCTTC. Amino acids: CASSHSGGTYYGYTF.

This chain connects TRBV6-6 to TRBJ1-6; tentatively, D is TRBD1 (6 bases). V was clipped by 5 bases and J by 0 bases, with 17 bases between them. The CDR3 consists of 18 residues. Germline values: CDR1 MNHNY, CDR2 SVGAGI (reference sequence). CDR3 DNA: TGTGCCAGCAGTCCTGGGGGCGGCAGGAGCTCCTATAATTCACCCCTCCACTTT. This translates into CASSPGGGRSSYNSPLHF.

This clone was counted only a few times. This sequence joins TRBV28 and TRBJ1-5; D is ambiguous. This CDR3 region has 16 residues. Per the germline V gene, CDR1 is MDHEN and CDR2 is SYDVKM. V dropped 5 bases and J dropped 0 bases, with 14 bases sitting between them. The chain's CDR3 is CASSPWEGTSNQPQHF. The CDR3 nucleotides are TGTGCCAGCAGTCCCTGGGAGGGAACTAGCAATCAGCCCCAGCATTTT.

CDR3 sequence (DNA): TGTGCCAGCACCTCAAATCGAGTAGCTAACTATGGCTACACCTTC. It encodes CASTSNRVANYGYTF. The chain links TRBV6-5 to TRBJ1-2; no firm D call. From germline, CDR1 is MNHEY and CDR2 SVGAGI. V was shortened by 7 bases and J by 0 bases, with 15 bases between the two germline ends. CDR3 length equals 15 residues.

CDR3 nucleotide sequence: TGTGCCAGTAGTCTAGCGGGAGGTTCCCTTTTGCATGAGCAGTTCTTC. Amino acid sequence: CASSLAGGSLLHEQFF. This chain links TRBV19 with TRBJ2-1, with 11 nucleotides matching TRBD2. CDR1 and CDR2 from the germline V gene are LNHDA and SQIVND (reference sequence). The CDR3 runs 16 residues. The ends lost 5 bases at V and 8 bases at J; junction bases unmatched: 11. Combining the CDR3 with reference TRBV19 and TRBJ2-1 gives the whole variable domain DGGITQSPKYLFRKEGQNVTLSCEQNLNHDAMYWYRQDPGQGLRLIYYSQIVNDFQKGDIAEGYSVSREKKESFPLTVTSAQKNPTAFYLCASSLAGGSLLHEQFFGPGTRLTVL.

This chain uses TRBV11-3 with TRBJ2-1; 9 positions agree with TRBD2. Germline-derived CDR1 and CDR2 are SGHNT and YENEEA. Losses at the gene ends were 4 bases for V and 5 bases for J; bases not matched to a gene: 12. The CDR3 spans 17 residues. CDR3: CASSSGRGREGNNEQFF. DNA for the CDR3: TGTGCCAGCAGCTCAGGCCGGGGGCGGGAGGGCAACAATGAGCAGTTCTTC.

The V and J genes are TRBV9 and TRBJ2-7; D gene ambiguous. V dropped 0 bases and J dropped 3 bases, with 13 bases sitting between them. Germline V gene data show CDR1 as SGDLS and CDR2 as YYNGEE. The CDR3 is 15 amino acids. The CDR3 DNA is TGTGCCAGCAGCGTAGGCGGATCTTTTGTCTACGAGCAGTACTTC. Protein product: CASSVGGSFVYEQYF.

V gene TRBV29-1 combines with J gene TRBJ2-7; D is possibly TRBD2 (5 bases). The germline CDR1 and CDR2 sequences are SQVTM and ANQGSEA. Trimming pared 4 bases from V and 0 bases from J, leaving 10 bases between. The CDR3 extends over 13 amino acids. The CDR3 bases are TGCAGCGTTGCCCGGACTCTCTCCTACGAGCAGTACTTC. This encodes CSVARTLSYEQYF.

This rearrangement joins TRBV7-3 to TRBJ1-1; 7 positions match TRBD1. The J segment lost 1 base and the V segment lost 5 bases, leaving 7 bases of the junction unmatched. The CDR3 covers 15 residues. CDR1 and CDR2 (germline): SGHTA, FQGTGA. CDR3 nucleotides: TGTGCCAGCAGCCCCAAGGGGACAGCGAACACTGAAGCTTTCTTT. It yields the protein CASSPKGTANTEAFF.

This clone is a singleton in its sample. This chain connects TRBV10-3 to TRBJ1-2; 7 nucleotides line up with TRBD1. CDR3 length: 14 residues. The ends lost 3 bases at V and 3 bases at J; junction bases unmatched: 4. From germline, CDR1 is ENHRY and CDR2 SYGVKD. The CDR3 DNA sequence: TGTGCCATCAGTGACAACAGGGGAGACTATGGCTACACCTTC. This translates into CAISDNRGDYGYTF.

The J gene is TRBJ1-1, the V gene TRBV5-1; 7 nucleotides align to TRBD1. Germline V CDR1 and CDR2: SGHRS, YFSETQ. Trimming took 4 bases from V and 10 from J; bases not matched to a gene: 10. CDR3 length equals 13 residues. The CDR3 sequence is CASSTTRQGLAFF. In nucleotides, the CDR3 is TGCGCCAGCAGCACCACCAGACAGGGCCTAGCTTTCTTT.

This rearrangement joins TRBV19 to TRBJ2-4, with 11 bases that match TRBD2. The CDR3 runs 15 residues. Germline-derived CDR1 and CDR2 are LNHDA and SQIVND (reference sequence). V lost 3 bases and J lost 8; bases outside the gene matches: 6. The CDR3 nucleotides are TGTGCCAGTAGTATCATCGGACTAGCGGGTGACATTCAGTACTTC. Translating gives CASSIIGLAGDIQYF. The complete variable domain, with remaining parts taken from reference TRBV19 and TRBJ2-4, reads DGGITQSPKYLFRKEGQNVTLSCEQNLNHDAMYWYRQDPGQGLRLIYYSQIVNDFQKGDIAEGYSVSREKKESFPLTVTSAQKNPTAFYLCASSIIGLAGDIQYFGAGTRLSVL.

The chain is built from TRBV7-8 and TRBJ1-6; TRBD1 matches at 7 bases. The CDR3 loop spans 15 amino acids. With V trimmed by 1 base and J by 9 bases, 6 bases remained unmatched. The germline V gene encodes CDR1 SGHVS and CDR2 FQNEAQ. The CDR3 loop reads CASSLGDSSFSPLHF. In DNA form, the CDR3 reads TGTGCCAGCAGCTTAGGGGACAGCAGTTTTTCACCCCTCCACTTT. The full variable domain, completed using reference TRBV7-8 and TRBJ1-6, is GAGVSQSPRYKVAKRGQDVALRCDPISGHVSLFWYQQALGQGPEFLTYFQNEAQLDKSGLPSDRFFAERPEGSVSTLKIQRTQQEDSAVYLCASSLGDSSFSPLHFGNGTRLTVT.

The chain joins TRBV4-3 to TRBJ2-3, with 7 nucleotides matching TRBD2. Trimming removed 0 bases from V and 2 bases from J; junction bases left unmatched: 8. CDR1 is LGHNA, CDR2 YSLEER, per germline. This CDR3 comprises 17 residues. The CDR3 is CASSQEFASGNTDTQYF. As DNA, the CDR3 is TGCGCCAGCAGCCAAGAGTTTGCCAGCGGGAACACAGATACGCAGTATTTT.

The V gene is TRBV6-6, the J gene TRBJ1-2, with D tentatively TRBD1 (6 bases). CDR3 size: 15 residues. Trimming removed 0 bases from V and 0 bases from J, with 8 bases in between. Germline V gene lookup returns CDR1 MNHNY and CDR2 SVGAGI (reference sequence). Here the CDR3 reads CASSYSQGTNYGYTF. The CDR3 nucleotides are TGTGCCAGCAGTTACTCGCAGGGGACTAACTATGGCTACACCTTC.